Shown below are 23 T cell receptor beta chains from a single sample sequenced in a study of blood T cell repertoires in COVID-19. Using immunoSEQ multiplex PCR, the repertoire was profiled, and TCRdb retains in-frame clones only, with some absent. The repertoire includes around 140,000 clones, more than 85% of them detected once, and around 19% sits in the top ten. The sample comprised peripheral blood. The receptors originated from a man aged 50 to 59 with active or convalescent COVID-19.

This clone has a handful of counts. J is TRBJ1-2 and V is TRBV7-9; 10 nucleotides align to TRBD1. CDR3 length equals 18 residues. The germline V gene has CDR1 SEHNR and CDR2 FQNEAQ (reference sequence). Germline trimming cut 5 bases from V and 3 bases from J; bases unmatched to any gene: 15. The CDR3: CASSPQRGTGVGYYGYTF. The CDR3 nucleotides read TGTGCCAGCAGCCCTCAACGAGGGACAGGGGTTGGTTACTATGGCTACACCTTC.

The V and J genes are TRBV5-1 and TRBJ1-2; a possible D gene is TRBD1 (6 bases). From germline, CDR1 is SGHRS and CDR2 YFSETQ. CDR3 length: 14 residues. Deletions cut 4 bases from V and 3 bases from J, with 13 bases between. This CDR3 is CASSGGQSYYGYTF. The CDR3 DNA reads TGCGCCAGCAGCGGCGGACAGAGCTACTATGGCTACACCTTC.

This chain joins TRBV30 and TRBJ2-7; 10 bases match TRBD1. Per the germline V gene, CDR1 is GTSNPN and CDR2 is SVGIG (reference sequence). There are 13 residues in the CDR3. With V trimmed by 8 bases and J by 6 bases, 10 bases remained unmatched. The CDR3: CAGGADRGREQYF. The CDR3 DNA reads TGTGCCGGAGGGGCCGACAGGGGGCGCGAGCAGTACTTC.

The CDR3 here is CASSSNQGYSNQPQHF. CDR3 bases: TGTGCCAGCAGTTCAAACCAGGGATATAGCAATCAGCCCCAGCATTTT. J is TRBJ1-5 and V is TRBV6-2 or TRBV6-3, with D maybe TRBD1 (5 bases). The length of the CDR3 is 16 residues. V was shortened by 4 bases and J by 0 bases, with 13 bases between the two germline ends. The germline V gene encodes CDR1 MNHEY and CDR2 SVGEGT.

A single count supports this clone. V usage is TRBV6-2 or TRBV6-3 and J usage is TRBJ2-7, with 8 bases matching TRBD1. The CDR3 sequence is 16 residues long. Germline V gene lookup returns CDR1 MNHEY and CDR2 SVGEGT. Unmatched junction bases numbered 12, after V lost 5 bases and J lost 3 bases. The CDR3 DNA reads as TGTGCCAGCAGTCCAGGACAGGGCCGGGGTTTCTACGAGCAGTACTTC. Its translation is CASSPGQGRGFYEQYF.

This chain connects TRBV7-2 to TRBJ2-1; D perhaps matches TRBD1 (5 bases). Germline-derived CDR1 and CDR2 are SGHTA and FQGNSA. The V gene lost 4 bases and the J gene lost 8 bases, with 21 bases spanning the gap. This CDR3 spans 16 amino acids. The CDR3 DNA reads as TGTGCCAGCAGCTCATTGTGGAAAGGGGCTGGGGATGAGCAGTTCTTC. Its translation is CASSSLWKGAGDEQFF. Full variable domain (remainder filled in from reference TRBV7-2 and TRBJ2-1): GAGVSQSPSNKVTEKGKDVELRCDPISGHTALYWYRQSLGQGLEFLIYFQGNSAPDKSGLPSDRFSAERTGGSVSTLTIQRTQQEDSAVYLCASSSLWKGAGDEQFFGPGTRLTVL.

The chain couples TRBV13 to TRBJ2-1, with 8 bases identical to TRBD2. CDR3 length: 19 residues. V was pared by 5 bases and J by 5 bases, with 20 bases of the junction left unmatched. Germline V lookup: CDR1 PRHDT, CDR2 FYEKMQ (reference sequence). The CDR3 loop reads CASSPPRVAGRDLDNEQFF. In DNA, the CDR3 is TGTGCCAGCAGCCCACCTAGGGTAGCGGGACGGGACCTTGACAATGAGCAGTTCTTC.

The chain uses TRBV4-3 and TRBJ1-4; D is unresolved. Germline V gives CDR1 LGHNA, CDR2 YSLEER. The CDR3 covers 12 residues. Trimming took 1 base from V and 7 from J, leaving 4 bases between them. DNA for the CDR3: TGCGCCAGCAGCCAAGCGGGTGAAAAACTGTTTTTT. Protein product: CASSQAGEKLFF.

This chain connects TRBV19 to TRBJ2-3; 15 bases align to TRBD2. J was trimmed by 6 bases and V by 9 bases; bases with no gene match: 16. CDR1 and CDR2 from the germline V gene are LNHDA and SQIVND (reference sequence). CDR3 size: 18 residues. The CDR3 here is CASRGLAGGNLASDTQYF. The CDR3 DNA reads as TGTGCCAGCAGAGGACTAGCGGGGGGGAATCTCGCCAGCGATACGCAGTATTTT.

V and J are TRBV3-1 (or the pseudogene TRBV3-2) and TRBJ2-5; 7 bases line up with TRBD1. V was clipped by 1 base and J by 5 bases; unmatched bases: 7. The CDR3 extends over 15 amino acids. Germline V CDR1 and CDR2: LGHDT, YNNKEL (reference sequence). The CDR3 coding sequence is TGTGCCAGCAGCCAAGTCGGGACAGTTGGGGAGACCCAGTACTTC. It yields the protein CASSQVGTVGETQYF.

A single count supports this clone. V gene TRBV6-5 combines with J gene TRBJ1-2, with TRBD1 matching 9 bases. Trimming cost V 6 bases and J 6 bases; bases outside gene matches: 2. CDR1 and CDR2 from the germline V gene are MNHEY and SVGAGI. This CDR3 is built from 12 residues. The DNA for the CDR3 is TGTGCCAGCAGGAGGACAGGGGATGGCTACACCTTC. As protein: CASRRTGDGYTF.

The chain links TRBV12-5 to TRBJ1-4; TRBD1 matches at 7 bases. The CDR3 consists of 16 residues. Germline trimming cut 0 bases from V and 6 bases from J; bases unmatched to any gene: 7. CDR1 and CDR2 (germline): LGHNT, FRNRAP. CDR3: CASGLVGQGVYEKLFF. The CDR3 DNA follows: TGTGCTAGTGGTTTGGTAGGGCAGGGGGTTTATGAAAAACTGTTTTTT.

For the CDR3, the DNA is TGCAGCGTTGAAAGGTGGCCGTCAGGGGTAGCCACAGATACGCAGTATTTT. Protein product: CSVERWPSGVATDTQYF. V is TRBV29-1 and J is TRBJ2-3; possible D gene TRBD1, 6 bases. CDR1 is SQVTM and CDR2 is ANQGSEA in the germline V gene. Between the trimmed V and J ends, which lost 2 bases and 2 bases, there was a span of 20 bases. The CDR3 runs to 17 residues.

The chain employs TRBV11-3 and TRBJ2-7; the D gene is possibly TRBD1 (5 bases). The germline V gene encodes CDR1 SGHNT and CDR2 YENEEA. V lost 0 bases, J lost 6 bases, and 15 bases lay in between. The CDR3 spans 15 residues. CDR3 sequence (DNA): TGTGCCAGCAGCTTAGATCAAGGGGCCGGGCGCGAGCAGTACTTC. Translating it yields CASSLDQGAGREQYF.

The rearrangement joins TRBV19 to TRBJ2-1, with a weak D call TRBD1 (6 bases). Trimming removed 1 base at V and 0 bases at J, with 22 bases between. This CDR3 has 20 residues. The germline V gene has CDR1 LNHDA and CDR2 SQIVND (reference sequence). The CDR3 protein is CASSIAWYRDTENSYNEQFF. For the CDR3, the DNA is TGTGCCAGTAGTATAGCATGGTATAGGGACACCGAAAACTCCTACAATGAGCAGTTCTTC.

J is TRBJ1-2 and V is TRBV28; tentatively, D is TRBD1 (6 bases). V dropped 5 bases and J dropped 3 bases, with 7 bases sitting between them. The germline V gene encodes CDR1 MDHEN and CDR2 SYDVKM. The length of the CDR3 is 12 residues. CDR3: CASSTGYYGYTF. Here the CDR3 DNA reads TGTGCCAGCAGTACAGGGTACTATGGCTACACCTTC.

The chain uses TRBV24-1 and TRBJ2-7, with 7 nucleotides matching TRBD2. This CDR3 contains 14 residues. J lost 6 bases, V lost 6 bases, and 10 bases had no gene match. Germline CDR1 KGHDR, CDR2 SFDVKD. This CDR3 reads CATSSGEGVSEQYF. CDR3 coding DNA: TGTGCCACCAGTTCGGGGGAGGGAGTTTCCGAGCAGTACTTC.

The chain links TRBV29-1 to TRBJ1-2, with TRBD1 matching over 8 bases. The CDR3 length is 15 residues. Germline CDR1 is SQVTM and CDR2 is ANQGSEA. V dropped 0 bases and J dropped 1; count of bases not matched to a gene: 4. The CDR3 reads CSVEDWTGFNYGYTF. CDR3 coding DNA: TGCAGCGTTGAAGATTGGACAGGGTTTAACTATGGCTACACCTTC.

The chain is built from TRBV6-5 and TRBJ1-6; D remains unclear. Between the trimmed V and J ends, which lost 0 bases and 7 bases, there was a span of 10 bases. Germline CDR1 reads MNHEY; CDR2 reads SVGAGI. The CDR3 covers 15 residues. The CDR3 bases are TGTGCCAGCAGTTACTCCCGGGGAGACAATTCACCCCTCCACTTT. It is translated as CASSYSRGDNSPLHF.

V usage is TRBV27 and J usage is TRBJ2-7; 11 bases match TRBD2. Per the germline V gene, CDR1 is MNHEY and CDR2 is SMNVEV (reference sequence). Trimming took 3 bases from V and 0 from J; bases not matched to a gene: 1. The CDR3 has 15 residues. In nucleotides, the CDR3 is TGTGCCAGCAGTTTTACTAGCGGGAGCTCCTACGAGCAGTACTTC. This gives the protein CASSFTSGSSYEQYF.

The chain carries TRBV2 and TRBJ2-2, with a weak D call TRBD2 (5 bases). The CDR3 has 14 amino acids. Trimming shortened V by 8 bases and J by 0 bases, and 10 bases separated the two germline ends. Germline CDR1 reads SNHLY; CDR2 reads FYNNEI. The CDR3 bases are TGTGCCAGCCGAGGGCAGTCGAACACCGGGGAGCTGTTTTTT. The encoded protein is CASRGQSNTGELFF.

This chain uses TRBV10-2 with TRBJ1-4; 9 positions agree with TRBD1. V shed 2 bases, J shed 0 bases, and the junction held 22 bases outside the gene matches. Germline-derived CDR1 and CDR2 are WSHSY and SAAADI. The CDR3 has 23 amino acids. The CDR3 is CASSETYRGRLVYDAATNEKLFF. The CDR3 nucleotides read TGCGCCAGCAGTGAGACCTACAGGGGGCGCCTCGTTTATGACGCAGCAACTAATGAAAAACTGTTTTTT.

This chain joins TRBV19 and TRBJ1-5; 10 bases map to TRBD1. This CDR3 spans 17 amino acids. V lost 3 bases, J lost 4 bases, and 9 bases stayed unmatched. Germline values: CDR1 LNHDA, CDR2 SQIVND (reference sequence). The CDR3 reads CASSIPMTGGRNQPQHF. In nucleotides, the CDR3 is TGTGCCAGTAGTATCCCCATGACAGGGGGCCGGAATCAGCCCCAGCATTTT.